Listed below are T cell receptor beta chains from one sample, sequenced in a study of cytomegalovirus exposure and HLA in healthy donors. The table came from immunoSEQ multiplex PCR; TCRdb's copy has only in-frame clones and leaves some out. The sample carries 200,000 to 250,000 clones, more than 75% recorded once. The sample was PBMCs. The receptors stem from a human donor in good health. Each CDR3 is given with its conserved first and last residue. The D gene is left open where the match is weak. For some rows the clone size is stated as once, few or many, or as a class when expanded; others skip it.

DNA: TGTGCCAGCAGGCCGGGACTAGCTAATGAAAAACTGTTTTTT; CDR3: CASRPGLANEKLFF; D: -; V: TRBV27; size: -; J: TRBJ1-4
DNA: TGTGCCAGCAGTGCCTGGGACTCTTCGGAGTCTTACAATGAGCAGTTCTTC; CDR3: CASSAWDSSESYNEQFF; D: -; V: TRBV6-1; size: -; J: TRBJ2-1
DNA: TGTGCCAGCAGTTACGTTGGGACTCATACCTACGAGCAGTACTTC; CDR3: CASSYVGTHTYEQYF; D: -; V: TRBV6-5; size: -; J: TRBJ2-7
DNA: TGTGCCAGCAGTTTAAGCCCTATCCTGACTAGCGGGAGATACGAGCAGTACTTC; CDR3: CASSLSPILTSGRYEQYF; D: TRBD2; V: TRBV27; size: few; J: TRBJ2-7
DNA: TGTGCCAGCAGCTTCGTGGGAGGGCCGGGGGAGACCCAGTACTTC; CDR3: CASSFVGGPGETQYF; D: TRBD2; V: TRBV7-2; size: -; J: TRBJ2-5
DNA: TGCAGCGTTCAGGGGGGACCCTACGAGCAGTACTTC; CDR3: CSVQGGPYEQYF; D: -; V: TRBV29-1; size: -; J: TRBJ2-7
DNA: TGCGCCAGCAGCTTGCCCGGGACAGGGTCCGTGAACACTGAAGCTTTCTTT; CDR3: CASSLPGTGSVNTEAFF; D: TRBD1; V: TRBV5-1; size: -; J: TRBJ1-1
DNA: TGTGCCAGCAATAAACGAGGCGAGGGCACAGATACGCAGTATTTT; CDR3: CASNKRGEGTDTQYF; D: -; V: TRBV6-5; size: -; J: TRBJ2-3
DNA: TGTGCCACCAGCAGACGACTTGGCCGGGGCACAGATACGCAGTATTTT; CDR3: CATSRRLGRGTDTQYF; D: -; V: TRBV15; size: -; J: TRBJ2-3
DNA: TGTGCCAGCAGTTACTCGGGACAGGGGATGGGCGAAAAACTGTTTTTT; CDR3: CASSYSGQGMGEKLFF; D: TRBD1; V: TRBV6-5; size: -; J: TRBJ1-4
DNA: TGTGCCAGCAGCCCGGGGACTAGTTCTTACGAGCAGTACTTC; CDR3: CASSPGTSSYEQYF; D: TRBD2; V: TRBV7-3; size: -; J: TRBJ2-7
DNA: TGCGCCAGCAGCCCGATACGAAGGGAGAATGGAAACACCATATATTTT; CDR3: CASSPIRRENGNTIYF; D: -; V: TRBV5-1; size: -; J: TRBJ1-3
DNA: TGTGCCAGCAGTTACCAGGTGGATTCCGAGCAGTACTTC; CDR3: CASSYQVDSEQYF; D: -; V: TRBV6-5; size: few; J: TRBJ2-7
DNA: TGTGCCAGCAGTTCCGCCGGGACAGAAGCCTCTGGAAACACCATATATTTT; CDR3: CASSSAGTEASGNTIYF; D: TRBD1; V: TRBV27; size: -; J: TRBJ1-3
DNA: TGTGCCAGCGTCTCGGGACTAGCGGGAGTTCAGCAGTACTTC; CDR3: CASVSGLAGVQQYF; D: TRBD2; V: TRBV6-1; size: -; J: TRBJ2-7
DNA: TGTGCCAGCAGTTACCGCCCCCCTCTAGCGGGGACCTACAATGAGCAGTTCTTC; CDR3: CASSYRPPLAGTYNEQFF; D: TRBD2; V: TRBV27; size: -; J: TRBJ2-1
DNA: TGCGCCAGCAGTTACCGCGGACTAGCGGGAGACTACTACGAGCAGTACTTC; CDR3: CASSYRGLAGDYYEQYF; D: TRBD2; V: TRBV5-1; size: -; J: TRBJ2-7
DNA: TGCGCCAGCAGTTCGAGACTAGCGGGAGATGCCTACAATGAGCAGTTCTTC; CDR3: CASSSRLAGDAYNEQFF; D: TRBD2; V: TRBV28; size: -; J: TRBJ2-1
DNA: TGCAGTGCTCCCCGCAGTGGAGAGCAGTATTTT; CDR3: CSAPRSGEQYF; D: -; V: TRBV20-1; size: once; J: TRBJ2-3
DNA: TGTGCCAGCAACGAATTCCCCGGACAGGGGAACCAAGAGACCCAGTACTTC; CDR3: CASNEFPGQGNQETQYF; D: TRBD1; V: TRBV2; size: -; J: TRBJ2-5
DNA: TGTGCCTGGAGAAAATTGACAGGGTGGCTAGAAGCTTTCTTT; CDR3: CAWRKLTGWLEAFF; D: TRBD1; V: TRBV30; size: -; J: TRBJ1-1
DNA: TGTGCCAGCAGCCGTAGTGGGGGGGGGACAGGGGGAACCTCGAACACTGAAGCTTTCTTT; CDR3: CASSRSGGGTGGTSNTEAFF; D: TRBD1; V: TRBV9; size: few; J: TRBJ1-1
DNA: TGTGCCAGCAGTGAAGTCCCAGGGCACGGGGGCTATGGCTACACCTTC; CDR3: CASSEVPGHGGYGYTF; D: -; V: TRBV6-1; size: -; J: TRBJ1-2
DNA: TGTGCCAGCAGCCTGGGACTCCTCACAGATACGCAGTATTTT; CDR3: CASSLGLLTDTQYF; D: -; V: TRBV14; size: -; J: TRBJ2-3
DNA: TGCGCCAGCAGGCTGAGGGATAATGAGCAGTTCTTC; CDR3: CASRLRDNEQFF; D: -; V: TRBV5-1; size: -; J: TRBJ2-1
DNA: TGCGCCGGCAGCCAAGGCACTAGCGGAGTCACAGATACGCAGTATTTT; CDR3: CAGSQGTSGVTDTQYF; D: TRBD2; V: TRBV4-3; size: -; J: TRBJ2-3
DNA: TGTGCCAGCAGCTTCTATCAGCCCCAGCATTTT; CDR3: CASSFYQPQHF; D: -; V: TRBV5-4; size: -; J: TRBJ1-5
DNA: TGTGCCAGCAGACCCGGACAGGGCTACGAGCAGTACTTC; CDR3: CASRPGQGYEQYF; D: TRBD1; V: TRBV6-6; size: -; J: TRBJ2-7
DNA: TGTGCCAGCAGCGGATATGGGACTAGCGGAGAGTACAATGAGCAGTTCTTC; CDR3: CASSGYGTSGEYNEQFF; D: TRBD2; V: TRBV9; size: -; J: TRBJ2-1
DNA: TGTGCCAGCACCCTACAGGGGCCTTCCTACAATGAGCAGTTCTTC; CDR3: CASTLQGPSYNEQFF; D: TRBD1; V: TRBV2; size: -; J: TRBJ2-1